The 20 T cell receptor beta chains listed next were all sequenced from one sample in a study of siplizumab effects on memory and regulatory T cells. Here immunoSEQ multiplex PCR was the method, and the copy in TCRdb shows in-frame clones only, minus some. The sample lists roughly 68,000 clones; 70% to 90% were seen once. The sample consisted of memory CD4+ T cells sorted from blood. The receptors originated from a human donor in good health.

This clone turned up a few times. This chain links TRBV10-3 with TRBJ1-2; 8 bases fit TRBD1. CDR1 ENHRY and CDR2 SYGVKD come from the germline V gene. The CDR3 spans 13 residues. V gave up 4 bases and J gave up 7 bases; unmatched junction bases: 5. DNA for the CDR3: TGTGCCATCAGTGTCGGTACAGGGGGTGGCTACACCTTC. The encoded protein is CAISVGTGGGYTF.

The table lists this clone with a few counts. This chain links TRBV2 with TRBJ1-4; possible D gene TRBD1, 6 bases. Between the trimmed V and J ends, which lost 11 bases and 8 bases, there was a span of 21 bases. The CDR3 runs 14 residues. Looked up from germline, CDR1 is SNHLY and CDR2 is FYNNEI. CDR3 DNA: TGTGCCGCAAGAACCAGGGGATTTGGGGAAAAACTGTTTTTT. This encodes CAARTRGFGEKLFF.

The chain joins TRBV19 to TRBJ1-2; perhaps TRBD1 as D (5 bases). Germline assignment: CDR1 LNHDA and CDR2 SQIVND (reference sequence). The CDR3 is made up of 17 amino acids. Trimming removed 0 bases from V and 8 bases from J, with 22 bases in between. The CDR3 region is CASSIDLVQVNLEGYTF. The CDR3 nucleotides are TGTGCCAGTAGTATAGATCTCGTACAGGTGAATTTGGAAGGCTACACCTTC.

This chain uses TRBV6-6 with TRBJ2-7; weak D call: TRBD2 (5 bases). This CDR3 is 13 amino acids long. V shed 2 bases and J shed 6 bases, with 11 bases lying between them. Germline assignment: CDR1 MNHNY and CDR2 SVGAGI (reference sequence). The CDR3 region has the DNA TGTGCCAGCAGTTACCGTACAGAGGGCGAGCAGTACTTC. It is translated as CASSYRTEGEQYF.

J is TRBJ2-1 and V is TRBV14; 8 bases line up with TRBD2. Germline CDR1 is SGHDN and CDR2 is FVKESK. This CDR3 contains 17 residues. The trim removed 5 bases at V and 5 bases at J, leaving 14 bases unmatched. CDR3 nucleotide sequence: TGTGCCAGCAGCGCCATTACGGGCGGGAGGTGGAACAATGAGCAGTTCTTC. Protein sequence: CASSAITGGRWNNEQFF.

V gene TRBV29-1 combines with J gene TRBJ1-3; D possibly corresponds to TRBD1 (6 bases). V lost 7 bases and J 4 bases, leaving 20 bases between the germline ends. This CDR3 is built from 15 residues. In germline, CDR1 is SQVTM, CDR2 ANQGSEA. The CDR3 DNA follows: TGCAGCGGGACTTTAGGACAGTCCTCCGGAAACACCATATATTTT. Translation gives CSGTLGQSSGNTIYF.

The chain uses TRBV12-5 and TRBJ2-7; D not certain. Trimming left V 5 bases short and J 4 bases short, with 6 bases between. The CDR3 loop spans 11 amino acids. Germline-derived CDR1 and CDR2 are LGHNT and FRNRAP. The CDR3 nucleotides read TGTGCTAGTGGTGACTCATACGAGCAGTACTTC. Translation gives CASGDSYEQYF.

The chain is built from TRBV5-1 and TRBJ2-3, with a weak D call TRBD2 (6 bases). V was pared by 3 bases and J by 2 bases, with 16 bases between. The CDR3 is 16 residues long. The V gene's germline CDR1 is SGHRS and CDR2 YFSETQ. The chain's CDR3 is CASSSGGAGYTDTQYF. Here the CDR3 DNA reads TGCGCCAGCAGCTCGGGTGGGGCGGGATACACAGATACGCAGTATTTT. Filled out from reference TRBV5-1 and TRBJ2-3, the complete variable domain reads KAGVTQTPRYLIKTRGQQVTLSCSPISGHRSVSWYQQTPGQGLQFLFEYFSETQRNKGNFPGRFSGRQFSNSRSEMNVSTLELGDSALYLCASSSGGAGYTDTQYFGPGTRLTVL.

The rearrangement joins TRBV10-3 to TRBJ1-3, with 8 bases lining up with TRBD1. J lost 0 bases, V lost 7 bases, and 14 bases had no gene match. Per germline, CDR1 ENHRY and CDR2 SYGVKD. This CDR3 has 18 amino acids. CDR3 in DNA: TGTGCCATCATGGGTCCGTCGGACAGGGTGAACTCTGGAAACACCATATATTTT. Translation gives CAIMGPSDRVNSGNTIYF.

For this clone: Other DNA sequences within the sample encode an identical CDR3. The chain couples TRBV19 to TRBJ1-2; no firm D call. The CDR3 consists of 12 residues. The ends were cut back, 0 bases at V and 4 bases at J, with 3 bases in the middle. Germline V gene data show CDR1 as LNHDA and CDR2 as SQIVND (reference sequence). The CDR3 coding sequence is TGTGCCAGTAGTATAGACAGCTATGGCTACACCTTC. The encoded protein is CASSIDSYGYTF.

The chain joins TRBV7-9 to TRBJ1-6; D possibly corresponds to TRBD1 (5 bases). Looked up from germline, CDR1 is SEHNR and CDR2 is FQNEAQ (reference sequence). Trimming shortened V by 1 base and J by 10 bases, and 14 bases separated the two germline ends. The CDR3 runs to 15 residues. CDR3 amino acids: CASSLGGGKGSPLHF. The CDR3 DNA is TGTGCCAGCAGCTTAGGGGGGGGTAAAGGATCACCCCTCCACTTT.

The genes are TRBV10-3 and TRBJ1-1, with D perhaps TRBD1 (6 bases). Trimming removed 3 bases from V and 4 bases from J, with 18 bases in between. CDR1 and CDR2 (germline): ENHRY, SYGVKD. This CDR3 spans 16 amino acids. The CDR3 here is CAISDPRGRGTTEAFF. The CDR3 bases are TGTGCCATCAGTGACCCCCGGGGGCGCGGGACCACTGAAGCTTTCTTT.

The chain uses TRBV2 and TRBJ2-1; D is possibly TRBD1 or TRBD2 (5 bases each). Trimming left V 6 bases short and J 4 bases short, with 25 bases between. Germline V gene sequence: CDR1 SNHLY, CDR2 FYNNEI. The CDR3 extends over 18 amino acids. CDR3 bases: TGTGCCAGCAGCGATAGTCATACTGGGACCCCACGGTACAATGAGCAGTTCTTC. Residues: CASSDSHTGTPRYNEQFF.

This clone was recorded once. V and J are TRBV2 and TRBJ2-3, with a possible D match to TRBD2 (6 bases). Germline assignment: CDR1 SNHLY and CDR2 FYNNEI. The V end lost 6 bases, the J end lost 10 bases, and 14 bases lay between the germline ends. The CDR3 sequence is 12 residues long. CDR3 amino acids: CASRWDSAAQYF. CDR3 DNA sequence: TGTGCCAGCAGATGGGACTCTGCTGCGCAGTATTTT.

The chain employs TRBV11-2 and TRBJ2-5; D unresolved. The ends were cut back, 5 bases at V and 5 bases at J, with 15 bases in the middle. The CDR3 covers 14 residues. Germline V lookup: CDR1 SGHAT, CDR2 FQNNGV. CDR3 amino acids: CASSESGLGETQYF. As DNA, the CDR3 is TGTGCCAGCAGCGAATCGGGTCTCGGCGAGACCCAGTACTTC.

This clone was detected once. V usage is TRBV7-2 and J usage is TRBJ2-2; 7 positions match TRBD1. This CDR3 region has 14 residues. CDR1 SGHTA and CDR2 FQGNSA come from the germline V gene. V shed 5 bases, J shed 6 bases, and the junction held 6 bases outside the gene matches. The CDR3 bases are TGTGCCAGCAGCCCAATACAGGGGCCCGGGGAGCTGTTTTTT. Protein sequence: CASSPIQGPGELFF.

The rearrangement uses TRBV21-1 and TRBJ2-5. TRBV21-1 is marked as a pseudogene. This CDR3 has 15 amino acids. CDR3 coding DNA: TGTGCCAGCGTTCCCCGGACGCCTATCCATGGGACCCAGTACTTC. It codes for CASVPRTPIHGTQYF.

The rearrangement joins TRBV18 to TRBJ1-3; 7 bases agree with TRBD1. Unmatched junction bases numbered 8, after V lost 3 bases and J lost 3 bases. CDR1 and CDR2 (germline): KGHSH, LQKENI. CDR3 length equals 16 residues. The CDR3 protein is CASSPLGQAIGNTIYF. The DNA for the CDR3 is TGTGCCAGCTCACCTCTCGGACAGGCAATTGGAAACACCATATATTTT.

This rearrangement joins TRBV19 to TRBJ2-1; TRBD2 agrees at 12 bases. Looked up from germline, CDR1 is LNHDA and CDR2 is SQIVND (reference sequence). V dropped 5 bases and J dropped 1; count of bases not matched to a gene: 12. CDR3 size: 19 residues. The chain's CDR3 is CASSWASGGAVLSYNEQFF. For the CDR3, the DNA is TGTGCCAGTAGTTGGGCTAGCGGGGGGGCCGTACTTTCCTACAATGAGCAGTTCTTC. Complete variable domain (other parts from reference TRBV19 and TRBJ2-1): DGGITQSPKYLFRKEGQNVTLSCEQNLNHDAMYWYRQDPGQGLRLIYYSQIVNDFQKGDIAEGYSVSREKKESFPLTVTSAQKNPTAFYLCASSWASGGAVLSYNEQFFGPGTRLTVL.

The V and J genes are TRBV7-2 and TRBJ2-3, with TRBD2 matching 8 bases. V gave up 5 bases and J gave up 7 bases; unmatched junction bases: 2. CDR1 is SGHTA, CDR2 FQGNSA, per germline. This CDR3 region has 12 residues. As DNA, the CDR3 is TGTGCCAGCAGCCGGGAGGGGAATACGCAGTATTTT. Translated: CASSREGNTQYF. The full variable domain, with the rest looked up from reference TRBV7-2 and TRBJ2-3, is GAGVSQSPSNKVTEKGKDVELRCDPISGHTALYWYRQSLGQGLEFLIYFQGNSAPDKSGLPSDRFSAERTGGSVSTLTIQRTQQEDSAVYLCASSREGNTQYFGPGTRLTVL.